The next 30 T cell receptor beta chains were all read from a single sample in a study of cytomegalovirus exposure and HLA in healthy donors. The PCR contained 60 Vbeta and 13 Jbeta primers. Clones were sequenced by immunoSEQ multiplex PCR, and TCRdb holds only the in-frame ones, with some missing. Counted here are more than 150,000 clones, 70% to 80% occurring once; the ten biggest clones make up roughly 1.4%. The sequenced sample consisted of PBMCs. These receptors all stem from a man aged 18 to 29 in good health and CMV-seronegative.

In DNA form, the CDR3 reads TGTGCCAGCAGCCCGCCAGGGGCCCCCACAGATACGCAGTATTTT. Translating gives CASSPPGAPTDTQYF. The chain recombines TRBV5-6 with TRBJ2-3; possibly TRBD1 for D (6 bases). The germline V and J ends were trimmed by 4 bases and 2 bases, with 14 bases remaining between them. The CDR3 consists of 15 residues. Germline V lookup: CDR1 SGHDT, CDR2 YYEEEE.

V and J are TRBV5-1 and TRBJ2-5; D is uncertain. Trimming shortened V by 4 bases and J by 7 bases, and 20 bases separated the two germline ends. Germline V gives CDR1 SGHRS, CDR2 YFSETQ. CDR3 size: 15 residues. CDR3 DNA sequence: TGCGCCAGCAGCCCAAGACCGGAAACGCAGCGGACCCAGTACTTC. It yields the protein CASSPRPETQRTQYF.

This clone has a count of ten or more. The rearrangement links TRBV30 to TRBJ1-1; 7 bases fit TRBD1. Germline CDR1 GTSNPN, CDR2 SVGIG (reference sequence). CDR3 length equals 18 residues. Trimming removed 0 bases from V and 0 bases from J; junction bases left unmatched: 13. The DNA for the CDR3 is TGTGCCTGGAGTGTACCAGCCCAGGTGGGGACAGTGAACACTGAAGCTTTCTTT. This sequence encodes CAWSVPAQVGTVNTEAFF.

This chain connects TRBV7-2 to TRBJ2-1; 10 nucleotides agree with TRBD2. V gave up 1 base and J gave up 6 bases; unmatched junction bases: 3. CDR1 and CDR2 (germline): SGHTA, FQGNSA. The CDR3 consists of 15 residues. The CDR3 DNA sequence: TGTGCCAGCAGCTTAGGTTGGACTAGCGGCAATGAGCAGTTCTTC. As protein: CASSLGWTSGNEQFF.

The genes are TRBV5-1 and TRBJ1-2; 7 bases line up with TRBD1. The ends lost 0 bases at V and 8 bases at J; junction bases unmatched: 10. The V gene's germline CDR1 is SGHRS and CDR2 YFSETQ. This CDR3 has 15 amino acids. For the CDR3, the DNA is TGCGCCAGCAGCTTGGGCCCTGACAGGGAATACGGCTACACCTTC. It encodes CASSLGPDREYGYTF.

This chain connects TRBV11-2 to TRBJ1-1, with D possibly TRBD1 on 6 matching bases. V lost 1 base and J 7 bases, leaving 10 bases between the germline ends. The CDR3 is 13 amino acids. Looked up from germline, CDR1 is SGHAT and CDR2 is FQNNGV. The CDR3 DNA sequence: TGTGCCAGCAGCTTAGGGGGGGGCAGTGAAGCTTTCTTT. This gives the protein CASSLGGGSEAFF.

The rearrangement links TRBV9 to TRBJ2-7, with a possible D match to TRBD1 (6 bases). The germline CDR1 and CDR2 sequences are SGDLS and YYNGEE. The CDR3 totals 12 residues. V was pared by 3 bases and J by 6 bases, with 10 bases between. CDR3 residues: CASSAIRGEQYF. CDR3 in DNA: TGTGCCAGCAGCGCTATCAGGGGCGAGCAGTACTTC. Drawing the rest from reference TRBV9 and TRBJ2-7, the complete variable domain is DSGVTQTPKHLITATGQRVTLRCSPRSGDLSVYWYQQSLDQGLQFLIQYYNGEERAKGNILERFSAQQFPDLHSELNLSSLELGDSALYFCASSAIRGEQYFGPGTRLTVT.

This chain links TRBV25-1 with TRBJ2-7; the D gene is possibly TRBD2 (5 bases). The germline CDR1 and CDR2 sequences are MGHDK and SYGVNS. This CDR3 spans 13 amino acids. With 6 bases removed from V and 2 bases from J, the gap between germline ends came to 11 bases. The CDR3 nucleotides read TGTGCCAGCAGCGGCAGAGGGACCTACGAGCAGTACTTC. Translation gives CASSGRGTYEQYF.

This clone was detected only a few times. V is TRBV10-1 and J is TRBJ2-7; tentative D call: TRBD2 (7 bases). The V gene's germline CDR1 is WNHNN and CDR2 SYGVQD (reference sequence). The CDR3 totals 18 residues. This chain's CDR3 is CAPLRGGGKMAGPYEQYF. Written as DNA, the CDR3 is TGCGCTCCTCTAAGGGGGGGCGGGAAGATGGCGGGCCCCTACGAGCAGTACTTC.

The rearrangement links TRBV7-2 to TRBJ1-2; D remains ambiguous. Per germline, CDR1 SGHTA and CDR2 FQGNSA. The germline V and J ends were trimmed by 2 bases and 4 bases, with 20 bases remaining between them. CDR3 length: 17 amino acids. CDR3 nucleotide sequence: TGTGCCAGCAGCTTAATGGGCGAGACAAGTCGCAGCTATGGCTACACCTTC. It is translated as CASSLMGETSRSYGYTF.

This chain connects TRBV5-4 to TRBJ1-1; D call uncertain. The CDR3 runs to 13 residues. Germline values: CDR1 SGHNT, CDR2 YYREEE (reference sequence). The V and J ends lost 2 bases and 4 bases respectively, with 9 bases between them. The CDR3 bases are TGTGCCAGCAGCTTCGGGGTCCCCACTGAAGCTTTCTTT. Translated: CASSFGVPTEAFF.

In DNA form, the CDR3 reads TGTGCCAGCAGCTTGGGACTAGCGGGGGGGCCAAAGGATGAGCAGTTCTTC. The encoded protein is CASSLGLAGGPKDEQFF. The V gene is TRBV7-2, the J gene TRBJ2-1, with TRBD2 identical over 16 bases. CDR3 length equals 17 residues. The germline V gene has CDR1 SGHTA and CDR2 FQGNSA. Unmatched junction bases numbered 7, after V lost 3 bases and J lost 8 bases.

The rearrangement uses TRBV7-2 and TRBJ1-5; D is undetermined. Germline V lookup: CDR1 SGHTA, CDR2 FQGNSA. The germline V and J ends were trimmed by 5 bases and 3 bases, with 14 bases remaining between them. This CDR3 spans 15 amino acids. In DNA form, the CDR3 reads TGTGCCAGCAGCACCAGCGGACGGTCCAATCAGCCCCAGCATTTT. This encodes CASSTSGRSNQPQHF.

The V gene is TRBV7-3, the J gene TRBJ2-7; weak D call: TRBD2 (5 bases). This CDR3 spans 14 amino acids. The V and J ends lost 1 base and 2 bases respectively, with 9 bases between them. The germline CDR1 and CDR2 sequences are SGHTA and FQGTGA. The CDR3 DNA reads TGTGCCAGCAGCTTAAAGTCGGGGACCTACGAGCAGTACTTC. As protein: CASSLKSGTYEQYF. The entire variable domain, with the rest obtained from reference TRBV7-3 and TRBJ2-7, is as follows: GAGVSQTPSNKVTEKGKYVELRCDPISGHTALYWYRQSLGQGPEFLIYFQGTGAADDSGLPNDRFFAVRPEGSVSTLKIQRTERGDSAVYLCASSLKSGTYEQYFGPGTRLTVT.

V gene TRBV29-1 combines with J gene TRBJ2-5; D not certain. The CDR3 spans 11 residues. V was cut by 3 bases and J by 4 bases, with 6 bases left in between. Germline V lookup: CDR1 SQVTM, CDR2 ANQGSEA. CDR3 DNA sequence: TGCAGCGTTGAGGTCGGAGAGACCCAGTACTTC. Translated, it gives CSVEVGETQYF.

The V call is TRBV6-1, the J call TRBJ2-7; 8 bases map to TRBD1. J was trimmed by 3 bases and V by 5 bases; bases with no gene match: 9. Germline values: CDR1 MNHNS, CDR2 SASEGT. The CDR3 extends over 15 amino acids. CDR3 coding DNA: TGTGCCAGCAGTAAACGACAGGGGAATGACTACGAGCAGTACTTC. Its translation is CASSKRQGNDYEQYF.

The CDR3 DNA reads as TGCGCCAGCAGCTTGGTACCAGCGGGGGGGCTCAATGAGCAGTTCTTC. The encoded protein is CASSLVPAGGLNEQFF. The J gene is TRBJ2-1, the V gene TRBV5-1; 10 nucleotides match TRBD2. The CDR3 totals 16 residues. The ends lost 0 bases at V and 6 bases at J; junction bases unmatched: 6. Per germline, CDR1 SGHRS and CDR2 YFSETQ.

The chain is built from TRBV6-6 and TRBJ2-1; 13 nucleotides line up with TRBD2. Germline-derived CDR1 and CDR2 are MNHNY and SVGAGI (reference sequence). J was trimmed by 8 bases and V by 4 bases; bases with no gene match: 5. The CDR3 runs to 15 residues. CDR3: CASSSLAGGRHEQFF. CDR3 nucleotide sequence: TGTGCCAGCAGTTCACTAGCGGGAGGGCGGCATGAGCAGTTCTTC.

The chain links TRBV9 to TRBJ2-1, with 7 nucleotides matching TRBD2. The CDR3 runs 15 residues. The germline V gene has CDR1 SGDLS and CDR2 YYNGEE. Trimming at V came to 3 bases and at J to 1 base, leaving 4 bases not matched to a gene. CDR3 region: CASSAGGMSYNEQFF. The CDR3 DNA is TGTGCCAGCAGCGCCGGGGGGATGTCCTACAATGAGCAGTTCTTC.

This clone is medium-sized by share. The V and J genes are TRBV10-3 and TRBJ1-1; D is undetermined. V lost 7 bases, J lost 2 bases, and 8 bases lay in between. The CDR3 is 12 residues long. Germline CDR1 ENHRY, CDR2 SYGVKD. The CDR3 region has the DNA TGTGCCATCAAGGCGGGAAACACTGAAGCTTTCTTT. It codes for CAIKAGNTEAFF.

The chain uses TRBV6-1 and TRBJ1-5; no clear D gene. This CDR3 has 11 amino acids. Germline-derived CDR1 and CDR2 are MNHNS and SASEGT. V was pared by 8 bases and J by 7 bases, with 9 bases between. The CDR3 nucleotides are TGTGCCAGCGGCTACGGGCAGCCCCAGCATTTT. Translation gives CASGYGQPQHF.

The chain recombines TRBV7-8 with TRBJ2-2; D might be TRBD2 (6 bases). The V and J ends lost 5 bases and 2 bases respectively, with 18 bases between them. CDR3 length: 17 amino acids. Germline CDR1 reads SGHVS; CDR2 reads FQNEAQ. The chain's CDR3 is CASSPSQTSINTGELFF. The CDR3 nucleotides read TGTGCCAGCAGCCCTTCACAGACTAGTATCAACACCGGGGAGCTGTTTTTT.

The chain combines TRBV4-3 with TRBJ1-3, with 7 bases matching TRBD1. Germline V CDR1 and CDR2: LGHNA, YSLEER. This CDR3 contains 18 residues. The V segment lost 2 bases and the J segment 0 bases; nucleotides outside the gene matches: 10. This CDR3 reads CASSQLWDSSHSGNTIYF. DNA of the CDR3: TGCGCCAGCAGCCAATTGTGGGACAGCTCCCACTCTGGAAACACCATATATTTT.

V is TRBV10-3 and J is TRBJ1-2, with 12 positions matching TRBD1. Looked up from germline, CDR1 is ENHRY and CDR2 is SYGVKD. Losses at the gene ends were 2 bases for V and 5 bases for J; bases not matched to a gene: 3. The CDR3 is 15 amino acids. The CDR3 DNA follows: TGTGCCATCAGTGAGCCGGGACAGGGGGCTTATGGCTACACCTTC. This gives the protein CAISEPGQGAYGYTF.

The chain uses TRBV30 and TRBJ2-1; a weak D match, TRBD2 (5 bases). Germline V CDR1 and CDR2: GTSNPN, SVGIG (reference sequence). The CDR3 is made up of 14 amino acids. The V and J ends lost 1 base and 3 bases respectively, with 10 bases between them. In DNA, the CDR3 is TGTGCCTGGAGTGGGGCTAGCTTCTACAATGAGCAGTTCTTC. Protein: CAWSGASFYNEQFF.

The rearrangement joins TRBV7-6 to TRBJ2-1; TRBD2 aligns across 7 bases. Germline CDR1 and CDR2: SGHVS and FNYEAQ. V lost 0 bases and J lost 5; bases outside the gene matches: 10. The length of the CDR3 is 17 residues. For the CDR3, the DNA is TGTGCCAGCAGCTTAGCGCCTCGGGCTAGCGGAGACAATGAGCAGTTCTTC. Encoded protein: CASSLAPRASGDNEQFF. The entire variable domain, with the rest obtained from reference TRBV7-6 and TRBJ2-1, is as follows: GAGVSQSPRYKVTKRGQDVALRCDPISGHVSLYWYRQALGQGPEFLTYFNYEAQQDKSGLPNDRFSAERPEGSISTLTIQRTEQRDSAMYRCASSLAPRASGDNEQFFGPGTRLTVL.

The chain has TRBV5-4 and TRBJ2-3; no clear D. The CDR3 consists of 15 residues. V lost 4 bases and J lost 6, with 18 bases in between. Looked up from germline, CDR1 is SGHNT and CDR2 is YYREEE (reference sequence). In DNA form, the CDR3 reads TGTGCCAGCAGCACTGGCTGGGTAAGCGACGATACGCAGTATTTT. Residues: CASSTGWVSDDTQYF. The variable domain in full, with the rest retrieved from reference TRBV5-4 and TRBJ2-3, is ETGVTQSPTHLIKTRGQQVTLRCSSQSGHNTVSWYQQALGQGPQFIFQYYREEENGRGNFPPRFSGLQFPNYSSELNVNALELDDSALYLCASSTGWVSDDTQYFGPGTRLTVL.

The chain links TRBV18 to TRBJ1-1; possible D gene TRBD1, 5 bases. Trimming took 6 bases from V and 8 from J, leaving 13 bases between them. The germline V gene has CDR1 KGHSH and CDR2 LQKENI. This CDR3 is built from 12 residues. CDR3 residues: CASSPTVQEAFF. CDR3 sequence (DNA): TGTGCCAGCTCCCCGACAGTTCAGGAAGCTTTCTTT.

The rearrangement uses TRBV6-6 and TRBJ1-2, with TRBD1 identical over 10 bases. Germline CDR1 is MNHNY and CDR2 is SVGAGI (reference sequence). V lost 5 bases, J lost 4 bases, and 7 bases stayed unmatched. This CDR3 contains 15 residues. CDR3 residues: CASSRTDRGTYGYTF. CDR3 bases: TGTGCCAGCAGTAGAACGGACAGGGGGACCTATGGCTACACCTTC.

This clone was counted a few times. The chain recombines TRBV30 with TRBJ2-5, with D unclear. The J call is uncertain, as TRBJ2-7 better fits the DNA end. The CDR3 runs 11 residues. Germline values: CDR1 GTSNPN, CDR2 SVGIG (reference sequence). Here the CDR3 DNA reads TGTGCCTGGGTAGACGTGGGCGAGCAGTACTTC. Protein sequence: CAWVDVGEQYF.